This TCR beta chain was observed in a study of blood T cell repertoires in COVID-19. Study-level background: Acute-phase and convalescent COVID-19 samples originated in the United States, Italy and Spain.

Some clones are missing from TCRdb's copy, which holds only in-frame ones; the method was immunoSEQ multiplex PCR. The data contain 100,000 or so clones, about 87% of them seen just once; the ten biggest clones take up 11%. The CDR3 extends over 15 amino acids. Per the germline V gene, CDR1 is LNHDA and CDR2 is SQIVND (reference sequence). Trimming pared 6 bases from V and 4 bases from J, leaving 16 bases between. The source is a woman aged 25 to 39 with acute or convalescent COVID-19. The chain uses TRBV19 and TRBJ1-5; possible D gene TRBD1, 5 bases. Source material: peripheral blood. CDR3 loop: CASRSETAGNQPQHF. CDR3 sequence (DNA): TGTGCCAGTAGATCGGAGACCGCAGGGAATCAGCCCCAGCATTTT.